A single sample is the source of the 18 T cell receptor beta chains below, sequenced in a study of blood T cell repertoires in COVID-19. Using immunoSEQ multiplex PCR, the repertoire was profiled, and TCRdb retains in-frame clones only, with some absent. The table records about 300,000 clones, over 75% of them present only once. Sample: peripheral blood. The receptors derive from a woman aged 25-40 years with COVID-19, enrolled during active disease.

The chain uses TRBV6-1 and TRBJ1-5, with no clear D. The CDR3 totals 16 residues. Deletions cut 1 base from V and 2 bases from J, with 12 bases between. CDR1 MNHNS and CDR2 SASEGT come from the germline V gene. The chain's CDR3 is CASSEGGIQRNQPQHF. For the CDR3, the DNA is TGTGCCAGCAGTGAAGGAGGGATTCAGCGCAATCAGCCCCAGCATTTT.

The chain is built from TRBV5-6 and TRBJ1-6; 9 nucleotides match TRBD1. Germline V gives CDR1 SGHDT, CDR2 YYEEEE. V was clipped by 3 bases and J by 9 bases; unmatched bases: 4. The CDR3 contains 14 residues. The DNA for the CDR3 is TGTGCCAGCAGCTATCGACAGGGGGGTTCACCCCTCCACTTT. Translating gives CASSYRQGGSPLHF. The whole variable domain, remainder taken from reference TRBV5-6 and TRBJ1-6, is DAGVTQSPTHLIKTRGQQVTLRCSPKSGHDTVSWYQQALGQGPQFIFQYYEEEERQRGNFPDRFSGHQFPNYSSELNVNALLLGDSALYLCASSYRQGGSPLHFGNGTRLTVT.

The rearrangement uses TRBV5-1 and TRBJ2-3, with 8 bases aligning to TRBD2. After removal of 7 bases from V and 5 bases from J, the junction contained 12 bases not matched to a gene. The germline V gene has CDR1 SGHRS and CDR2 YFSETQ. The CDR3 runs to 15 residues. The CDR3 bases are TGCGCCAGCTACCGGGCGCGGGAGGATGTAGATACGCAGTATTTT. It yields the protein CASYRAREDVDTQYF.

The rearrangement joins TRBV6-2 or TRBV6-3 to TRBJ2-1; TRBD2 matches 10 bases. The CDR3 consists of 16 residues. The germline gives CDR1 MNHEY, CDR2 SVGEGT. V lost 4 bases to trimming and J lost 3 bases; unmatched junction nucleotides: 6. DNA for the CDR3: TGTGCCAGCAGTTTAACTAGCGGGAAGATCTACAATGAGCAGTTCTTC. Translated: CASSLTSGKIYNEQFF.

This clone was seen a few times. The gene calls are TRBV6-6 and TRBJ1-2; D is unresolved. Germline lookup yields CDR1 MNHNY and CDR2 SVGAGI (reference sequence). This CDR3 region has 12 residues. The germline V and J ends were trimmed by 6 bases and 2 bases, with 7 bases remaining between them. The CDR3 protein is CASRPGNYGYTF. The CDR3 DNA reads as TGTGCCAGCAGGCCCGGGAACTATGGCTACACCTTC.

The chain has TRBV6-5 and TRBJ2-1, with 7 bases that match TRBD2. V lost 2 bases to trimming and J lost 12 bases; unmatched junction nucleotides: 4. CDR3 length: 12 residues. Germline V CDR1 and CDR2: MNHEY, SVGAGI. For the CDR3, the DNA is TGTGCCAGCAGTTACGCGGGAGACCGGCAGTTCTTC. It specifies CASSYAGDRQFF.

The rearrangement joins TRBV14 to TRBJ2-2; possible D gene TRBD1, 5 bases. Between the trimmed V and J ends, which lost 4 bases and 1 base, there was a span of 13 bases. This CDR3 region has 16 residues. Per germline, CDR1 SGHDN and CDR2 FVKESK. The CDR3 loop is CASSPWVGRNTGELFF. The CDR3 DNA is TGTGCCAGCAGCCCCTGGGTGGGGCGGAACACCGGGGAGCTGTTTTTT. The variable domain in full, with the rest retrieved from reference TRBV14 and TRBJ2-2, is EAGVTQFPSHSVIEKGQTVTLRCDPISGHDNLYWYRRVMGKEIKFLLHFVKESKQDESGMPNNRFLAERTGGTYSTLKVQPAELEDSGVYFCASSPWVGRNTGELFFGEGSRLTVL.

The rearrangement links TRBV6-5 to TRBJ2-7, with D perhaps matching TRBD1 (6 bases). The V and J ends lost 6 bases and 4 bases respectively, with 13 bases between them. The CDR3 extends over 13 amino acids. CDR1 is MNHEY, CDR2 SVGAGI, per germline. CDR3 sequence: CASSSTGEYEQYF. CDR3 DNA sequence: TGTGCCAGCAGCTCGACAGGCGAATACGAGCAGTACTTC.

The J gene is TRBJ1-1, the V gene TRBV6-2 or TRBV6-3, with 9 bases fitting TRBD1. The germline CDR1 and CDR2 sequences are MNHEY and SVGEGT. V dropped 5 bases and J dropped 2; count of bases not matched to a gene: 6. The CDR3 loop spans 15 amino acids. CDR3 sequence (DNA): TGTGCCAGCAGTCGAGGCACAGGGGGCAACACTGAAGCTTTCTTT. Translated: CASSRGTGGNTEAFF.

This clone was found once. This chain joins TRBV18 and TRBJ2-7; 7 positions match TRBD2. Trimming cost V 5 bases and J 2 bases; bases outside gene matches: 12. The CDR3 contains 16 residues. Germline CDR1 and CDR2: KGHSH and LQKENI. The CDR3 DNA is TGTGCCAGCTCATCACTAGCGTCAAAGAGGGCCTACGAGCAGTACTTC. Translation: CASSSLASKRAYEQYF.

V and J are TRBV10-1 and TRBJ2-5; 10 positions match TRBD2. CDR3 size: 14 residues. CDR1 and CDR2 from the germline V gene are WNHNN and SYGVQD (reference sequence). The J segment lost 3 bases and the V segment lost 5 bases, leaving 3 bases of the junction unmatched. CDR3 nucleotides: TGCGCCAGCAGTCCCGGACTAGCGGAAGAGACCCAGTACTTC. Residues: CASSPGLAEETQYF.

A single count supports this clone. The chain carries TRBV3-1 (or the pseudogene TRBV3-2) and TRBJ2-1, with 8 bases fitting TRBD2. In germline, CDR1 is LGHDT, CDR2 YNNKEL (reference sequence). This CDR3 region has 14 residues. V dropped 4 bases and J dropped 7; count of bases not matched to a gene: 6. CDR3 DNA: TGTGCCAGCAGCCCGCGGACTAGCAGGAATGAGCAGTTCTTC. Encoded protein: CASSPRTSRNEQFF.

The chain couples TRBV7-3 to TRBJ2-1, with 14 bases identical to TRBD2. The CDR3 has 15 amino acids. Germline V gene lookup returns CDR1 SGHTA and CDR2 FQGTGA. J was trimmed by 7 bases and V by 5 bases; bases with no gene match: 4. The CDR3 reads CASSMGLAGVNEQFF. DNA for the CDR3: TGTGCCAGCAGCATGGGACTAGCGGGAGTGAATGAGCAGTTCTTC. Based on the CDR3 plus reference TRBV7-3 and TRBJ2-1, the full variable domain is GAGVSQTPSNKVTEKGKYVELRCDPISGHTALYWYRQSLGQGPEFLIYFQGTGAADDSGLPNDRFFAVRPEGSVSTLKIQRTERGDSAVYLCASSMGLAGVNEQFFGPGTRLTVL.

The CDR3 loop is CASSLAGTAGGSGANVLTF. Written as DNA, the CDR3 is TGTGCCAGCAGCTTGGCCGGGACGGCGGGGGGATCTGGGGCCAACGTCCTGACTTTC. The genes are TRBV5-4 and TRBJ2-6; 8 bases align to TRBD2. Trimming cost V 0 bases and J 1 base; bases outside gene matches: 9. The CDR3 sequence is 19 residues long. Germline assignment: CDR1 SGHNT and CDR2 YYREEE (reference sequence).

The J gene is TRBJ1-6, the V gene TRBV7-2; D is perhaps TRBD1 (5 bases). Germline-derived CDR1 and CDR2 are SGHTA and FQGNSA. CDR3 length equals 14 residues. The V end lost 2 bases, the J end lost 10 bases, and 12 bases lay between the germline ends. DNA of the CDR3: TGTGCCAGCAGCTTAAGCCAGGGCACCTCACCCCTCCACTTT. This gives the protein CASSLSQGTSPLHF.

The chain employs TRBV9 and TRBJ1-1; D is unresolved. Per the germline V gene, CDR1 is SGDLS and CDR2 is YYNGEE. V was trimmed by 0 bases and J by 2 bases, leaving 11 bases between them. This CDR3 has 15 residues. This CDR3 is CASSVAPEGNTEAFF. The CDR3 DNA follows: TGTGCCAGCAGCGTAGCTCCGGAGGGAAACACTGAAGCTTTCTTT.

V usage is TRBV6-1 and J usage is TRBJ1-2; no firm D call. CDR3 length: 13 residues. The ends were cut back, 3 bases at V and 3 bases at J, with 8 bases in the middle. Germline CDR1 is MNHNS and CDR2 is SASEGT. This CDR3 is CASSDGGYYGYTF. CDR3 sequence (DNA): TGTGCCAGCAGTGATGGCGGATACTATGGCTACACCTTC.

The V and J genes are TRBV7-8 and TRBJ2-1; TRBD2 matches 13 bases. The CDR3 is made up of 17 amino acids. In germline, CDR1 is SGHVS, CDR2 FQNEAQ. J gave up 1 base and V 0 bases, and 0 bases lay outside the gene matches. Written as DNA, the CDR3 is TGTGCCAGCAGCTTAGCGGGACTAGCGGGATCCTACAATGAGCAGTTCTTC. It translates to CASSLAGLAGSYNEQFF. Using reference TRBV7-8 and TRBJ2-1 for the parts outside the CDR3, the full variable domain is GAGVSQSPRYKVAKRGQDVALRCDPISGHVSLFWYQQALGQGPEFLTYFQNEAQLDKSGLPSDRFFAERPEGSVSTLKIQRTQQEDSAVYLCASSLAGLAGSYNEQFFGPGTRLTVL.